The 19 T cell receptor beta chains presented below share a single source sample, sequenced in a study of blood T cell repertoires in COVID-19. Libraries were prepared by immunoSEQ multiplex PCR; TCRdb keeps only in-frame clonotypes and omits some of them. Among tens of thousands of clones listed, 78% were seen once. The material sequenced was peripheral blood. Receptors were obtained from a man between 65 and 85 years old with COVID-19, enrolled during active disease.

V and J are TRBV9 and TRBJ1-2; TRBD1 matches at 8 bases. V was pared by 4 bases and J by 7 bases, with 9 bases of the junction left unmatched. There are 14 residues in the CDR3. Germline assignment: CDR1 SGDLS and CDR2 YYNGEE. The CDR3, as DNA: TGTGCCAGCAGCATCCCCGGACAGGGTGGTGGCTACACCTTC. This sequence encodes CASSIPGQGGGYTF. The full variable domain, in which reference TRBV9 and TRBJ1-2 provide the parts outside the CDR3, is DSGVTQTPKHLITATGQRVTLRCSPRSGDLSVYWYQQSLDQGLQFLIQYYNGEERAKGNILERFSAQQFPDLHSELNLSSLELGDSALYFCASSIPGQGGGYTFGSGTRLTVV.

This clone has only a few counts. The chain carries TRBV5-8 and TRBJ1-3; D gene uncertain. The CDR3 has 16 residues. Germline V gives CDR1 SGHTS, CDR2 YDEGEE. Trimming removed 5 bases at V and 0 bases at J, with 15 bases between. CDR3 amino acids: CASSFVSVSSGNTIYF. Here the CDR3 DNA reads TGTGCCAGCAGTTTCGTATCCGTTAGCTCTGGAAACACCATATATTTT.

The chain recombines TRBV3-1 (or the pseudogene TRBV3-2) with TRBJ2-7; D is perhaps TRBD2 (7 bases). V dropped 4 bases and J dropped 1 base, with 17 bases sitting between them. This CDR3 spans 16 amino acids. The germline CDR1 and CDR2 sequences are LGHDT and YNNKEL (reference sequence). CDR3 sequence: CASSPPGGGTSYEQYF. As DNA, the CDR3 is TGTGCCAGCAGCCCCCCTGGGGGGGGCACATCCTACGAGCAGTACTTC.

The CDR3 sequence: CATSDTSVVYNEQFF. CDR3 bases: TGTGCCACCAGTGACACATCTGTGGTATACAATGAGCAGTTCTTC. The gene calls are TRBV24-1 and TRBJ2-1; D ambiguous. This CDR3 is built from 15 residues. Germline V lookup: CDR1 KGHDR, CDR2 SFDVKD. Trimming removed 4 bases at V and 4 bases at J, with 13 bases between.

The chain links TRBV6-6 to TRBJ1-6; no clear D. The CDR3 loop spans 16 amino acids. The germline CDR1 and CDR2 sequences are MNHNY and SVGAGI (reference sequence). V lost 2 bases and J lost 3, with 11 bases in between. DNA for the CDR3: TGTGCCAGCAGTTACGGTCGGGGTGTCTATAATTCACCCCTCCACTTT. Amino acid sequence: CASSYGRGVYNSPLHF.

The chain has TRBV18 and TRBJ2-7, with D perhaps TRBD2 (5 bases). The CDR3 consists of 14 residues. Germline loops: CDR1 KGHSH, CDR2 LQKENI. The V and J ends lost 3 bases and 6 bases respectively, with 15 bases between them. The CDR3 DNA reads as TGTGCCAGCTCACCTACGGACTTCTGGGGCGAGCAGTACTTC. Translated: CASSPTDFWGEQYF.

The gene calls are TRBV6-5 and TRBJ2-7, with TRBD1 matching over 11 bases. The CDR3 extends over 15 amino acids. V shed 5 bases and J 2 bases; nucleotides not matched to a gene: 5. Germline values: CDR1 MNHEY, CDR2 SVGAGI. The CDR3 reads CASSTRDRGAYEQYF. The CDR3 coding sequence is TGTGCCAGCAGTACCCGGGACAGGGGGGCCTACGAGCAGTACTTC.

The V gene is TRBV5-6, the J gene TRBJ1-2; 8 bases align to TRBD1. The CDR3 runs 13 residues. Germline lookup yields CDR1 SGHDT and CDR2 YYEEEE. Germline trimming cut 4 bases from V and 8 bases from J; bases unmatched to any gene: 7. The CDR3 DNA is TGTGCCAGCAGCATAAATCGACAGGGGGGCTACACCTTC. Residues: CASSINRQGGYTF.

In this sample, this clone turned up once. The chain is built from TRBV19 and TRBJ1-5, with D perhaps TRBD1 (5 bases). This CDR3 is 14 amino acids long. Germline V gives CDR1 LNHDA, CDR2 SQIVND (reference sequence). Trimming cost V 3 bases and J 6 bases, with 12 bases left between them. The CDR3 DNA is TGTGCCAGTAGTATTGTGCAGGGCGGTCAGCCCCAGCATTTT. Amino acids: CASSIVQGGQPQHF.

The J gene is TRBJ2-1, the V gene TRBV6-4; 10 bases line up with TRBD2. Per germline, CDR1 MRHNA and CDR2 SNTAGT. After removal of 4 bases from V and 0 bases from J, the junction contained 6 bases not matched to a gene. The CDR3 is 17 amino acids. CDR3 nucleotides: TGTGCCAGCAGTGGAGGCAGCGGGGGGGCCTCCTACAATGAGCAGTTCTTC. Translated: CASSGGSGGASYNEQFF.

CDR3 region: CATSDRVELFF. The CDR3 region has the DNA TGTGCCACCAGTGACAGGGTCGAACTGTTTTTT. This sequence joins TRBV15 and TRBJ1-4; 7 bases match TRBD1. The V gene's germline CDR1 is LNHNV and CDR2 YYDKDF (reference sequence). Losses at the gene ends were 6 bases for V and 12 bases for J; bases not matched to a gene: 4. The length of the CDR3 is 11 residues.

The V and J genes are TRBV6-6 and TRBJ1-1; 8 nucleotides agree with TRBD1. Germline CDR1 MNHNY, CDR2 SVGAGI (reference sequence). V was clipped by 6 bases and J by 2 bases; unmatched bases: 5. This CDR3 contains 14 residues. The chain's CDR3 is CASSRDRRNTEAFF. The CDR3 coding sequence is TGTGCCAGCAGCCGGGACAGGCGAAACACTGAAGCTTTCTTT.

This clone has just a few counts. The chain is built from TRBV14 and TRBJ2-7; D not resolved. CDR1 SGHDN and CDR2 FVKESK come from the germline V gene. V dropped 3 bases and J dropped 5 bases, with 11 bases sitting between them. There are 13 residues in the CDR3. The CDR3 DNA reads TGTGCCAGCAGCCATCTAAAGTTCAACGAGCAGTACTTC. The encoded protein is CASSHLKFNEQYF.

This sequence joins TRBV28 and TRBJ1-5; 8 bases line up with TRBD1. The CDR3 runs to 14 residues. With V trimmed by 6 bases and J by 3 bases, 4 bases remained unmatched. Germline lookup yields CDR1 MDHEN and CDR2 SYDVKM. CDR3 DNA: TGTGCCAGCAGAATGACAGGGGACAATCAGCCCCAGCATTTT. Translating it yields CASRMTGDNQPQHF.

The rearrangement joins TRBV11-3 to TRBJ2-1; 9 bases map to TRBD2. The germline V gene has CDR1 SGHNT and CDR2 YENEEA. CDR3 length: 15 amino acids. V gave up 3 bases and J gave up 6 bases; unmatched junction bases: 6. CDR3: CASSFGTSRGNEQFF. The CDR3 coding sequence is TGTGCCAGCAGCTTCGGGACTAGCAGGGGCAATGAGCAGTTCTTC. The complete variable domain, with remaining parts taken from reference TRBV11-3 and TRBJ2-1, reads EAGVVQSPRYKIIEKKQPVAFWCNPISGHNTLYWYLQNLGQGPELLIRYENEEAVDDSQLPKDRFSAERLKGVDSTLKIQPAELGDSAVYLCASSFGTSRGNEQFFGPGTRLTVL.

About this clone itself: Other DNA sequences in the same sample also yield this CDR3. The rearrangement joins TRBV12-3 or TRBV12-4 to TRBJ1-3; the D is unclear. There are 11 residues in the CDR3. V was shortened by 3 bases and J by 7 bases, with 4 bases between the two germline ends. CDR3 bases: TGTGCCAGCAGTTTGGGCAACACCATATATTTT. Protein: CASSLGNTIYF.

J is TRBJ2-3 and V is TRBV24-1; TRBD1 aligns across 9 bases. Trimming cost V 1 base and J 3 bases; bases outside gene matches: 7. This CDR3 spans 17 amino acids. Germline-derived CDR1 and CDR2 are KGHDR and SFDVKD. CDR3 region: CATSDFVGQGITDTQYF. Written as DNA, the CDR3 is TGTGCCACCAGTGATTTTGTGGGACAGGGAATAACAGATACGCAGTATTTT.

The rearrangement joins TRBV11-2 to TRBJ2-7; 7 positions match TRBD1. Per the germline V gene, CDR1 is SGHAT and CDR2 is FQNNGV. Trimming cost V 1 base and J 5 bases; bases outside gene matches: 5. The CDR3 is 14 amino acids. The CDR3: CASSLGRGRDEQYF. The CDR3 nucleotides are TGTGCCAGCAGCTTAGGCAGGGGGAGAGACGAGCAGTACTTC.

The CDR3 nucleotides read TGTGCCTGGAGTCTGCGGGCGGGTGGCTACACCTTC. It translates to CAWSLRAGGYTF. The chain is built from TRBV30 and TRBJ1-2, with D uncertain. The CDR3 length is 12 residues. In germline, CDR1 is GTSNPN, CDR2 SVGIG (reference sequence). The V end lost 2 bases, the J end lost 7 bases, and 11 bases lay between the germline ends.